Listed below are T cell receptor beta chains from one sample, sequenced in a study of human T cells and chemical hapten exposure. TCRdb reprocessed the RACE reads with MiXCR, giving one entry per CDR3 protein. The table shows tens of thousands of distinct CDR3 sequences, with just under 10% occurring only once. Source: whole blood, taken in connection with sensitization to the hapten diphenylcyclopropenone (DPC). These receptors were collected from a woman aged 45-60 years with alopecia areata. Some clones in this sample may be carry-over from other donors' samples. Both conserved end residues are part of each CDR3. Each record gives: V gene, J gene, D gene, clone size, CDR3 DNA, CDR3 protein. A D gene is named only where the DNA matches it firmly. Clone size is shown for a subset of rows, as once, few, many or a class of expanded clone.

TRBV29-1,TRBJ2-7,.,.,TGCAGCGTTGAATCCCGGGACGAGCAGTACTTC,CSVESRDEQYF
TRBV5-1,TRBJ1-1,.,.,TGCGCCAGCAGCGGCGGACTTCCCACGGGGAACACTGAAGCTTTCTTT,CASSGGLPTGNTEAFF
TRBV12-5,TRBJ2-1,TRBD2,many,TGTGCTAGTGGTTCCGGCGGGAGTACCCTGAGGCAGTTCTTC,CASGSGGSTLRQFF
TRBV7-9,TRBJ1-1,.,.,TGTGCCAGCAGCTTCGCCGCTGAAGCTTTCTTT,CASSFAAEAFF
TRBV4-3,TRBJ1-1,.,few,TGCGCCAGCAGCCACATTTCGGGGGGCATGAACACTGAAGCTTTCTTT,CASSHISGGMNTEAFF
TRBV6-5,TRBJ2-3,TRBD2,few,TGTGCCAGCGGTTCCCCTTCCGGGACTAGCACGACTACGCAGTATTTT,CASGSPSGTSTTTQYF
TRBV3-1,TRBJ2-7,.,many,TGTGCCAGCAGCCAAGGGGCTCCTGCATACTACGAGCAGTACTTC,CASSQGAPAYYEQYF
TRBV11-2,TRBJ1-1,.,many,TGTGCCAGCAGCTTAGATCGGAGGGAAACTGAAGCTTTCTTT,CASSLDRRETEAFF
TRBV12-3/TRBV12-4,TRBJ1-5,.,many,TGTGCCAGCAGTTTGAGGGGGGGCCCTAATCAGCCCCAGCATTTT,CASSLRGGPNQPQHF
TRBV5-8,TRBJ1-5,TRBD1,few,TGTGCCAGCAGCGAGGGACAGGGGGTCAGCAATCAGCCCCAGCATTTT,CASSEGQGVSNQPQHF
TRBV19,TRBJ2-2,.,.,TGTGCCAGTAGTATCGCGCAGGGGAAAACCGGGGAGCTGTTTTTT,CASSIAQGKTGELFF
TRBV10-3,TRBJ2-5,.,.,TGTGCCATCAGTATGTCAGGGAGGCAAGAGACCCAGTACTTC,CAISMSGRQETQYF
TRBV6-6,TRBJ1-5,.,few,TGTGCCAGCAGTTACATGGGGGGAGGGAATCAGCCCCAGCATTTT,CASSYMGGGNQPQHF
TRBV5-1,TRBJ1-1,.,many,TGCGCCACCCGATTATGGGTGAACACTGAAGCTTTCTTT,CATRLWVNTEAFF
TRBV7-9,TRBJ2-7,.,.,TGTGCCAGCAGCCCCGAGTACTACGAGCAGTACTTC,CASSPEYYEQYF
TRBV11-2,TRBJ1-1,TRBD1,few,TGTGCCAGCAGCTTAGTCGCAGGGGGAATCACTGAAGCTTTCTTT,CASSLVAGGITEAFF
TRBV10-3,TRBJ2-5,TRBD2,.,TGTGCCATCAGTGAGGGCGGGGGGGCCGCGGAGACCCAGTACTTC,CAISEGGGAAETQYF